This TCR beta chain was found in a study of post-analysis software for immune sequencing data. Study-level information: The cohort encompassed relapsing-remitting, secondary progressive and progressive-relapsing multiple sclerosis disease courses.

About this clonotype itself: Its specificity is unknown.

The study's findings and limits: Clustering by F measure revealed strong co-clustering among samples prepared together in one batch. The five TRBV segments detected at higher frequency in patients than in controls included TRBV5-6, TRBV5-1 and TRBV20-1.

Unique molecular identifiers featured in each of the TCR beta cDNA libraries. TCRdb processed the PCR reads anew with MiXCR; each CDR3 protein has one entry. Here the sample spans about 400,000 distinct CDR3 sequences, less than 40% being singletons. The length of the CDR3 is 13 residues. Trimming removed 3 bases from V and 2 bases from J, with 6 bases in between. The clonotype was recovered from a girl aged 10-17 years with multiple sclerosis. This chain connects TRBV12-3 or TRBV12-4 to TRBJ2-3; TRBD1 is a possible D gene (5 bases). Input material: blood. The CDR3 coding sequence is TGTGCCAGCAGTTTTGGGGCCACAGATACGCAGTATTTT. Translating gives CASSFGATDTQYF.